One T cell receptor beta chain is described in this entry. The target antigen is unknown. This entry belongs to a study of OX40 agonist ivuxolimab in advanced cancers. Germline CDR1 GTSNPN, CDR2 SVGIG (reference sequence). This CDR3 has 13 residues. V dropped 2 bases and J dropped 9 bases, with 15 bases sitting between them. Repertoires were generated with immunoSEQ multiplex PCR, while TCRdb's copy carries only in-frame clones and drops some. The data hold more than 20,000 clones, with 83% observed a single time. Study-level results: Individuals who were partial responders at 0.1-3.0 mg/kg had clonal expansion that ranked among the lowest.

It was autoimmune disease history or systemic immunosuppression that excluded patients. Drawing of blood for sampling happened at baseline, at cycle 4 day 1, and at cycle 7 day 1. The chain is built from TRBV30 and TRBJ2-3; either TRBD1 or TRBD2 may supply D (5 bases each). Sample: CD4+ or CD8+ T cells sorted from blood, taken in a trial of the OX40 agonist ivuxolimab. The origin of this receptor is an adult with an advanced solid tumor such as melanoma, head and neck, liver or kidney cancer. This chain's CDR3 is CAWSPAGGRTQYF. The DNA for the CDR3 is TGTGCCTGGAGTCCCGCTGGGGGAAGGACGCAGTATTTT.